This T cell receptor beta chain was identified during a study of T cell clonotyping in hematopoietic cell transplantation. General study findings and limits: After transplant, recipient diversity fell while pathologically expanded clonotypes grew through day 180.

CDR1 SGHRS and CDR2 YFSETQ come from the germline V gene. With V trimmed by 5 bases and J by 1 base, 2 bases remained unmatched. The CDR3 spans 14 residues. Repertoires were generated with immunoSEQ multiplex PCR, while TCRdb's copy carries only in-frame clones and drops some. The sample includes some 5,800 clones, 85% to 95% of them seen just once. To note about this clone: Its antigen is as yet unknown.

The specimen was peripheral blood mononuclear cells, collected 100 days after allogeneic stem cell transplant. The J gene is TRBJ2-7, the V gene TRBV5-1, with 11 bases lining up with TRBD1. The sequence came from a female patient aged 50 to 65 who had an allogeneic stem cell transplant from an unrelated donor, so T cells may come from the graft donor. Some clones in this sample may be carry-over from other donors' samples. The CDR3 is CASRRDRGSYEQYF. Here the CDR3 DNA reads TGCGCCAGCAGAAGGGACAGGGGGTCCTACGAGCAGTACTTC.